Sequencing of this TCR beta chain was carried out in a study of cytomegalovirus exposure and HLA in healthy donors. Primers for the PCR totalled 60 Vbeta and 13 Jbeta. Assay: immunoSEQ multiplex PCR; the TCRdb copy retains only in-frame clones and omits some. The table records 170,000 or so clones, 78% of them present only once. This CDR3 region has 13 residues. The germline gives CDR1 LNHDA, CDR2 SQIVND (reference sequence). The V segment lost 8 bases and the J segment 4 bases; nucleotides outside the gene matches: 5. The TCR comes from a woman aged 40 to 50 in good health and CMV-seronegative. Sequences were obtained from PBMCs. The chain has TRBV19 and TRBJ1-2, with TRBD1 matching over 9 bases. DNA for the CDR3: TGTGCCAGTCCGACAGGGGGGCTCTATGGCTACACCTTC. Translating gives CASPTGGLYGYTF.